This entry lists 26 T cell receptor beta chains sequenced from one sample in a study of PD-1 blockade in classical Hodgkin lymphoma. Only in-frame clones appear in the TCRdb table, and some are missing; sequencing was by immunoSEQ multiplex PCR. The profile covers tens of thousands of clones, with about 80% appearing a single time and about 20% taken by the ten largest. The time point here: cycle 4 day 1 (C4D1), after less than 7 weeks of nivolumab. In every patient, relapse followed autologous stem cell transplantation, while exposure to brentuximab vedotin differed. The sample in question was peripheral blood mononuclear cells (PBMCs), obtained before the fourth cycle of nivolumab. Source of these receptors: a human donor with classical Hodgkin lymphoma.

The J gene is TRBJ2-1, the V gene TRBV25-1; D might be TRBD1 or TRBD2, each matching 6 bases. CDR3 size: 14 residues. Germline V CDR1 and CDR2: MGHDK, SYGVNS. With 10 bases removed from V and 7 bases from J, the gap between germline ends came to 20 bases. The CDR3 here is CATTPGWGANEQFF. The CDR3 DNA is TGTGCCACCACGCCGGGCTGGGGGGCGAATGAGCAGTTCTTC.

There are a few counts of this clone. This chain joins TRBV7-3 and TRBJ1-6, with TRBD1 identical over 8 bases. V lost 5 bases and J lost 3; bases outside the gene matches: 3. Looked up from germline, CDR1 is SGHTA and CDR2 is FQGTGA. The CDR3 is made up of 15 amino acids. CDR3: CASSRGTGYNSPLHF. CDR3 in DNA: TGTGCCAGCAGCAGGGGGACAGGCTATAATTCACCCCTCCACTTT.

This rearrangement joins TRBV28 to TRBJ1-2, with D uncertain. CDR1 MDHEN and CDR2 SYDVKM come from the germline V gene. This CDR3 spans 14 amino acids. The CDR3: CALAAPGPNYGYTF. CDR3 sequence (DNA): TGTGCTCTCGCGGCCCCTGGTCCTAACTATGGCTACACCTTC.

In this sample, this clone turned up a few times. The gene calls are TRBV19 and TRBJ1-1; TRBD1 matches at 9 bases. Germline V gene lookup returns CDR1 LNHDA and CDR2 SQIVND (reference sequence). The CDR3 is 13 residues long. V lost 5 bases to trimming and J lost 6 bases; unmatched junction nucleotides: 4. The CDR3 loop is CASSEQGAPEAFF. Written as DNA, the CDR3 is TGTGCCAGTAGTGAACAGGGGGCTCCTGAAGCTTTCTTT.

J is TRBJ1-5 and V is TRBV7-2; 10 nucleotides match TRBD1. J gave up 4 bases and V 3 bases, and 3 bases lay outside the gene matches. CDR1 is SGHTA and CDR2 is FQGNSA in the germline V gene. The CDR3 covers 15 residues. The CDR3 spells CASSLTGGRNQPQHF. The CDR3 DNA reads TGTGCCAGCAGCTTGACAGGGGGCCGTAATCAGCCCCAGCATTTT. The full variable domain, completed using reference TRBV7-2 and TRBJ1-5, is GAGVSQSPSNKVTEKGKDVELRCDPISGHTALYWYRQSLGQGLEFLIYFQGNSAPDKSGLPSDRFSAERTGGSVSTLTIQRTQQEDSAVYLCASSLTGGRNQPQHFGDGTRLSIL.

The rearrangement links TRBV9 to TRBJ2-2, with D perhaps TRBD2 (5 bases). The V gene lost 0 bases and the J gene lost 6 bases, with 18 bases spanning the gap. The CDR3 totals 17 residues. The germline V gene encodes CDR1 SGDLS and CDR2 YYNGEE. CDR3 residues: CASSVGLAWDRAGELFF. DNA for the CDR3: TGTGCCAGCAGCGTAGGGCTAGCTTGGGATCGTGCCGGGGAGCTGTTTTTT.

The rearrangement joins TRBV10-3 to TRBJ1-1; 8 bases are shared with TRBD1. Trimming at V came to 4 bases and at J to 8 bases, leaving 6 bases not matched to a gene. Germline V CDR1 and CDR2: ENHRY, SYGVKD. The CDR3 is 13 residues long. The CDR3 reads CAISADRGVEAFF. CDR3 nucleotides: TGTGCCATCAGTGCCGACAGGGGAGTAGAAGCTTTCTTT.

The chain couples TRBV2 to TRBJ2-1; tentatively, D is TRBD1 (6 bases). The V end lost 0 bases, the J end lost 10 bases, and 22 bases lay between the germline ends. CDR3 length: 17 amino acids. Germline-derived CDR1 and CDR2 are SNHLY and FYNNEI. The CDR3 sequence is CASSEAVRTGRTIEQFF. For the CDR3, the DNA is TGTGCCAGCAGTGAAGCGGTCCGCACAGGGCGTACAATCGAGCAGTTCTTC.

The chain combines TRBV7-2 with TRBJ2-6, with TRBD1 as a possible D gene (6 bases). There are 16 residues in the CDR3. From germline, CDR1 is SGHTA and CDR2 FQGNSA. Trimming took 5 bases from V and 3 from J, leaving 14 bases between them. The CDR3 coding sequence is TGTGCCAGCAGCCCACCGACAGGAGTTGGGGCCAACGTCCTGACTTTC. Translated: CASSPPTGVGANVLTF.

The chain joins TRBV7-9 to TRBJ2-1; no clear D gene. Trimming pared 1 base from V and 6 bases from J, leaving 7 bases between. Germline V lookup: CDR1 SEHNR, CDR2 FQNEAQ (reference sequence). This CDR3 has 13 residues. This CDR3 is CASSLVLVNEQFF. The CDR3 DNA reads TGTGCCAGCAGCTTAGTCTTAGTCAATGAGCAGTTCTTC.

The chain has TRBV19 and TRBJ2-7; 9 bases are shared with TRBD2. The CDR3 runs to 15 residues. The V segment lost 2 bases and the J segment 5 bases; nucleotides outside the gene matches: 7. CDR1 LNHDA and CDR2 SQIVND come from the germline V gene (reference sequence). CDR3 residues: CASSIHSSGMDEQYF. CDR3 coding DNA: TGTGCCAGTAGTATACATTCTAGCGGGATGGACGAGCAGTACTTC.

This clone was observed a few times. The chain recombines TRBV9 with TRBJ1-5; 10 bases agree with TRBD1. The CDR3 length is 15 residues. After removal of 4 bases from V and 5 bases from J, the junction contained 6 bases not matched to a gene. CDR1 is SGDLS, CDR2 YYNGEE, per germline. CDR3 sequence reads: CASSPSTGGYQPQHF. Here the CDR3 DNA reads TGTGCCAGCAGCCCTTCGACAGGGGGCTATCAGCCCCAGCATTTT.

The genes are TRBV7-3 and TRBJ1-2; TRBD1 is a possible D gene (6 bases). The CDR3 is made up of 13 amino acids. V lost 4 bases and J lost 2, with 8 bases in between. Germline V gene sequence: CDR1 SGHTA, CDR2 FQGTGA. The CDR3 spells CASSSTGNYGYTF. CDR3 sequence (DNA): TGTGCCAGCAGCTCTACAGGGAACTATGGCTACACCTTC.

The rearrangement joins TRBV27 to TRBJ1-2; the match to TRBD1 covers 7 bases. The CDR3 contains 14 residues. Germline assignment: CDR1 MNHEY and CDR2 SMNVEV (reference sequence). With 5 bases clipped from V and 8 bases from J, the junction kept 11 bases outside the gene matches. CDR3 amino acids: CASSPLGTEDGYTF. As DNA, the CDR3 is TGTGCCAGCAGTCCGCTCGGGACAGAAGACGGCTACACCTTC.

J is TRBJ1-1 and V is TRBV10-3; D unresolved. V was trimmed by 11 bases and J by 8 bases, leaving 15 bases between them. This CDR3 spans 11 amino acids. CDR1 is ENHRY, CDR2 SYGVKD, per germline. CDR3 residues: CAHSAGLEAFF. CDR3 nucleotide sequence: TGTGCCCATTCAGCAGGCCTGGAAGCTTTCTTT.

The chain uses TRBV27 and TRBJ2-1; TRBD2 matches 11 bases. The CDR3 is made up of 16 amino acids. The germline CDR1 and CDR2 sequences are MNHEY and SMNVEV (reference sequence). With 5 bases clipped from V and 6 bases from J, the junction kept 9 bases outside the gene matches. The CDR3 reads CASSPILAGGPNEQFF. In DNA, the CDR3 is TGTGCCAGCAGTCCCATCCTAGCGGGGGGACCCAATGAGCAGTTCTTC.

The chain joins TRBV2 to TRBJ1-5; no firm D call. CDR1 and CDR2 (germline): SNHLY, FYNNEI. The CDR3 has 15 amino acids. V dropped 6 bases and J dropped 2 bases, with 14 bases sitting between them. DNA for the CDR3: TGTGCCAGCAGCCTGAAGTTCACTCGCAATCAGCCCCAGCATTTT. As protein: CASSLKFTRNQPQHF. Drawing the rest from reference TRBV2 and TRBJ1-5, the complete variable domain is EPEVTQTPSHQVTQMGQEVILRCVPISNHLYFYWYRQILGQKVEFLVSFYNNEISEKSEIFDDQFSVERPDGSNFTLKIRSTKLEDSAMYFCASSLKFTRNQPQHFGDGTRLSIL.

This clone was seen once. V is TRBV5-1 and J is TRBJ2-1; D is unclear. The CDR3 runs to 13 residues. Germline V gives CDR1 SGHRS, CDR2 YFSETQ. V was cut by 2 bases and J by 7 bases, with 10 bases left in between. The CDR3 spells CASSLDFGNEQFF. In DNA form, the CDR3 reads TGCGCCAGCAGCTTAGACTTCGGGAATGAGCAGTTCTTC.

The chain has TRBV9 and TRBJ2-3, with 8 bases lining up with TRBD2. Germline-derived CDR1 and CDR2 are SGDLS and YYNGEE. J gave up 1 base and V 4 bases, and 8 bases lay outside the gene matches. CDR3 length equals 16 residues. The CDR3 DNA reads TGTGCCAGCAGCTCCGGGGGGGGACCCGGCACAGATACGCAGTATTTT. It codes for CASSSGGGPGTDTQYF.

The chain has TRBV28 and TRBJ2-2; D is uncertain. Germline CDR1 is MDHEN and CDR2 is SYDVKM. The CDR3 length is 16 residues. Trimming left V 6 bases short and J 1 base short, with 15 bases between. The CDR3 bases are TGTGCCAGCAGCTGGGAAGGACCCTTGAACACCGGGGAGCTGTTTTTT. Translation: CASSWEGPLNTGELFF.

The V gene is TRBV19, the J gene TRBJ2-1; 8 bases are a match to TRBD2. The V gene end was trimmed by 1 base and the J gene end by 0 bases; junction bases not matched to a gene: 5. CDR3 length: 17 residues. Germline V lookup: CDR1 LNHDA, CDR2 SQIVND (reference sequence). The CDR3 DNA sequence: TGTGCCAGTAGTATAGTAGCGGGGCGTCCCTCCTACAATGAGCAGTTCTTC. Residues: CASSIVAGRPSYNEQFF.

The chain links TRBV30 to TRBJ1-6; the match to TRBD1 covers 7 bases. Unmatched junction bases numbered 4, after V lost 5 bases and J lost 3 bases. Germline CDR1 GTSNPN, CDR2 SVGIG (reference sequence). The CDR3 is 14 residues long. The CDR3, as DNA: TGTGCCTGGGGAAACAGGGGCTATAATTCACCCCTCCACTTT. It codes for CAWGNRGYNSPLHF.

This chain joins TRBV19 and TRBJ1-5; D is perhaps TRBD1 (6 bases). CDR1 and CDR2 (germline): LNHDA, SQIVND (reference sequence). V lost 1 base and J 3 bases, leaving 10 bases between the germline ends. The CDR3 extends over 15 amino acids. The CDR3 bases are TGTGCCAGTAGTATAGGAGGGGGGGACAATCAGCCCCAGCATTTT. As protein: CASSIGGGDNQPQHF.

The chain joins TRBV9 to TRBJ2-1; TRBD2 matches 9 bases. Germline trimming cut 4 bases from V and 8 bases from J; bases unmatched to any gene: 7. The CDR3 is 14 amino acids. CDR1 and CDR2 from the germline V gene are SGDLS and YYNGEE. DNA for the CDR3: TGTGCCAGCAGCTTGGCGGGAGGGGGGCATGAGCAGTTCTTC. Residues: CASSLAGGGHEQFF. Using reference TRBV9 and TRBJ2-1 for the parts outside the CDR3, the full variable domain is DSGVTQTPKHLITATGQRVTLRCSPRSGDLSVYWYQQSLDQGLQFLIQYYNGEERAKGNILERFSAQQFPDLHSELNLSSLELGDSALYFCASSLAGGGHEQFFGPGTRLTVL.

The chain has TRBV5-1 and TRBJ1-2, with 7 bases that match TRBD1. The CDR3 consists of 13 residues. Germline CDR1 and CDR2: SGHRS and YFSETQ. J was trimmed by 4 bases and V by 4 bases; bases with no gene match: 4. CDR3 DNA sequence: TGCGCCAGCAGCGTCTGGGACAGCTATGGCTACACCTTC. Translating gives CASSVWDSYGYTF.

V and J are TRBV9 and TRBJ2-1; D remains unclear. The CDR3 consists of 13 residues. Germline-derived CDR1 and CDR2 are SGDLS and YYNGEE. The germline V and J ends were trimmed by 5 bases and 2 bases, with 8 bases remaining between them. The DNA for the CDR3 is TGTGCCAGCAGTGGGCGGCCCTACAATGAGCAGTTCTTC. This translates into CASSGRPYNEQFF.